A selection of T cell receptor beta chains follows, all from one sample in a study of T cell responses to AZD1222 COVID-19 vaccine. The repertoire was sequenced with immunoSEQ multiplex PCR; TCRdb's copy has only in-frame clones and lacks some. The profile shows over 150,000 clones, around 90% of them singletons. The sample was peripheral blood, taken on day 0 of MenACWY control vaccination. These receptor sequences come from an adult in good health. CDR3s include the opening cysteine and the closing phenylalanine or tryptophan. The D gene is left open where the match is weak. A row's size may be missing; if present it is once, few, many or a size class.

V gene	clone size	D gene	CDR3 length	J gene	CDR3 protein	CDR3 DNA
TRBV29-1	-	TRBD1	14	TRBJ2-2	CSVEGQGASGELFF	TGCAGCGTTGAGGGGCAGGGGGCTTCCGGGGAGCTGTTTTTT
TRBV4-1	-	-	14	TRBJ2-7	CASTPLGRSYEQYF	TGCGCCAGCACCCCACTCGGCAGGTCCTACGAGCAGTACTTC
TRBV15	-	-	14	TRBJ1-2	CATSRDLGVIGYTF	TGTGCCACCAGCAGAGATCTAGGGGTAATCGGCTACACCTTC
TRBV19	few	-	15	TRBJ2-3	CASSIEGYSTDTQYF	TGTGCCAGTAGTATTGAGGGATATAGCACAGATACGCAGTATTTT
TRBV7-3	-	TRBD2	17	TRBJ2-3	CASSSREGLGLTDTQYF	TGTGCCAGCAGCTCCCGAGAGGGACTAGGGCTGACAGATACGCAGTATTTT
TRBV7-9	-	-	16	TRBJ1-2	CASSPSTLDRIYGYTF	TGTGCCAGCAGCCCGTCTACGCTTGACAGGATCTATGGCTACACCTTC
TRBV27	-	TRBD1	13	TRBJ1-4	CASTGQGREKLFF	TGTGCCAGCACGGGACAGGGTAGAGAAAAACTGTTTTTT
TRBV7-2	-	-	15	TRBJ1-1	CASSLVSGRNTEAFF	TGTGCCAGCAGCTTAGTTTCAGGGCGGAACACTGAAGCTTTCTTT
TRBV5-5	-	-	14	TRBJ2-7	CASSLSRDAYEQYF	TGTGCCAGCAGCTTGAGCAGGGACGCTTACGAGCAGTACTTC
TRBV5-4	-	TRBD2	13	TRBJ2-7	CASSLDRGGEQYF	TGTGCCAGCAGCTTGGACCGGGGGGGCGAGCAGTACTTC
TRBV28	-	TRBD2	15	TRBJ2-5	CASSPGLAGQETQYF	TGTGCCAGCAGTCCGGGACTAGCGGGACAAGAGACCCAGTACTTC
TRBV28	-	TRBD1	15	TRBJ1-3	CASSFTRGAGNTIYF	TGTGCCAGCAGTTTTACCAGGGGGGCTGGAAACACCATATATTTT
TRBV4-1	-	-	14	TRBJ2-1	CASSPVLLGNEQFF	TGCGCCAGCAGCCCGGTACTCCTGGGCAATGAGCAGTTCTTC
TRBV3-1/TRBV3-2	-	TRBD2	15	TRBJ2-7	CASSPRERGSYEQYF	TGTGCCAGCAGCCCCCGGGAGCGGGGCTCCTACGAGCAGTACTTC
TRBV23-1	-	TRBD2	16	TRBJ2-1	CASSPHGLAGAYEQFF	TGCGCCAGCAGTCCCCACGGACTAGCGGGAGCGTATGAGCAGTTCTTC
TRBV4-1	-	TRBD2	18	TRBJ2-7	CASSQVATSGRASYEQYF	TGCGCCAGCAGCCAAGTTGCGACTAGCGGGAGGGCCTCCTACGAGCAGTACTTC
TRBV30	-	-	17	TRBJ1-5	CAWSRHRVDIRNQPQHF	TGTGCCTGGAGTCGCCACAGGGTGGATATACGCAATCAGCCCCAGCATTTT
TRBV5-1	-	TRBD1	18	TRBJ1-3	CASSRGQGDLHSGNTIYF	TGCGCCAGCAGCAGGGGACAGGGGGACTTACACTCTGGAAACACCATATATTTT
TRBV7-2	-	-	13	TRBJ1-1	CASTWNTNTEAFF	TGTGCCAGCACCTGGAACACCAACACTGAAGCTTTCTTT
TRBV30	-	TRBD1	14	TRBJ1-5	CAWNSGGSNQPQHF	TGTGCCTGGAATTCAGGGGGAAGCAATCAGCCCCAGCATTTT
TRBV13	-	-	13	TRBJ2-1	CASGLATYNEQFF	TGTGCCAGCGGGCTAGCGACGTACAATGAGCAGTTCTTC
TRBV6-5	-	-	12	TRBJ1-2	CASSYSNSGYTF	TGTGCCAGCAGTTATTCAAATTCTGGCTACACCTTC
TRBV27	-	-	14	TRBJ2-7	CASAIGNSAYEQYF	TGTGCCAGCGCCATCGGGAATAGTGCCTACGAGCAGTACTTC
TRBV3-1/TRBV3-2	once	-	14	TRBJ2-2	CASSQDAPTGELFF	TGTGCCAGCAGCCAAGACGCGCCCACCGGGGAGCTGTTTTTT
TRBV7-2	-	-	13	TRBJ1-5	CASSSNDRSAQHF	TGTGCCAGCAGCTCCAACGACAGGTCAGCCCAGCATTTT
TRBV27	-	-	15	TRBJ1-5	CASSPYPGDNQPQHF	TGTGCCAGCAGTCCATACCCGGGGGACAATCAGCCCCAGCATTTT
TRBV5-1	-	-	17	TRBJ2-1	CASSLDMWINPYNEQFF	TGCGCCAGCAGCTTGGATATGTGGATCAACCCCTACAATGAGCAGTTCTTC
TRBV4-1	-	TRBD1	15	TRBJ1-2	CASSQTGPTNYGYTF	TGCGCCAGCAGCCAGACAGGGCCTACTAACTATGGCTACACCTTC
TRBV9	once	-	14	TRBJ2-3	CASSLGVSTDTQYF	TGTGCCAGCAGCCTCGGGGTTAGCACAGATACGCAGTATTTT
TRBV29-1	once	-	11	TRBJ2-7	CSVGHSYEQYF	TGCAGCGTTGGACACTCCTACGAGCAGTACTTC
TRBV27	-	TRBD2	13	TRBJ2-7	CASRASGSYEQYF	TGTGCCAGCAGGGCTAGCGGGTCCTACGAGCAGTACTTC
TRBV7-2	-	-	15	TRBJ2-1	CASSLGGVENNEQFF	TGTGCCAGCAGCTTGGGAGGCGTCGAGAACAATGAGCAGTTCTTC
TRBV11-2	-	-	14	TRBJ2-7	CASSWGARAYEQYF	TGTGCCAGCTCCTGGGGAGCACGGGCCTACGAGCAGTACTTC
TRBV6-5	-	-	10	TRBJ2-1	CASSSSEQFF	TGTGCCAGCAGTTCTAGTGAGCAGTTCTTC
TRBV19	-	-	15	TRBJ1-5	CASSMGPWGNQPQHF	TGTGCCAGTAGTATGGGGCCGTGGGGCAATCAGCCCCAGCATTTT
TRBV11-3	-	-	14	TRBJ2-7	CASSSFSSSYEQYF	TGTGCCAGCAGCTCCTTCAGCTCATCCTACGAGCAGTACTTC
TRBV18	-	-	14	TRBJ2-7	CASSVAGLLSEQYF	TGTGCCAGCTCCGTGGCGGGGTTGCTTTCCGAGCAGTACTTC
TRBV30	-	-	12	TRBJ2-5	CAWTADEETQYF	TGTGCCTGGACGGCGGACGAAGAGACCCAGTACTTC
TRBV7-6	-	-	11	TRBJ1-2	CASSLDTGYTF	TGTGCCAGCAGCTTGGACACTGGCTACACCTTC
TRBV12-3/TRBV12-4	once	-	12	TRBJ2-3	CASSLRTDTQYF	TGTGCCAGCAGTTTACGTACAGATACGCAGTATTTT
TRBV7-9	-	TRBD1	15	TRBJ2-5	CASSLIRRGQETQYF	TGTGCCAGCAGCTTAATTCGCAGGGGGCAAGAGACCCAGTACTTC
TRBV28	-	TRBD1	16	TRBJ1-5	CASSPRQGMGNQPQHF	TGTGCCAGCAGTCCCCGACAGGGGATGGGCAATCAGCCCCAGCATTTT
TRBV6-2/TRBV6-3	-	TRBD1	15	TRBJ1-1	CASSSGQLTNTEAFF	TGTGCCAGCAGTTCGGGACAGTTGACGAACACTGAAGCTTTCTTT
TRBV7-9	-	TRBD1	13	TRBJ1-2	CASSFGQATGYTF	TGTGCCAGCAGCTTTGGACAGGCTACTGGCTACACCTTC
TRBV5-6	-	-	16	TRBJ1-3	CASSPLSQGGGNTIYF	TGTGCCAGCAGCCCATTGTCCCAGGGAGGTGGAAACACCATATATTTT
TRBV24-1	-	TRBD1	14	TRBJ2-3	CATAGTGGTDTQYF	TGTGCCACCGCCGGGACAGGGGGCACAGATACGCAGTATTTT